Listed here are 26 T cell receptor beta chains from one sample, sequenced in a study of spatial heterogeneity in lung cancer. Stated time point: sample taken at primary tumor resection. The study sequenced unsorted whole RNA from tumor, nontumor lung or frozen PBMC. MiXCR, run by TCRdb on the 5' RACE reads, gives a single entry per CDR3 protein. The sample has tens of thousands of distinct CDR3 sequences; about 13% are singletons. Sequencing was performed on PBMCs, taken at surgery. The receptors were sampled from a male donor with early-stage non-small cell lung cancer.

This clonotype has only a few counts. The chain couples TRBV24-1 to TRBJ2-3; 7 bases are shared with TRBD1. V trimming: 3 bases; J trimming: 6 bases; junction bases outside the gene matches: 11. This CDR3 contains 16 residues. CDR1 and CDR2 from the germline V gene are KGHDR and SFDVKD. CDR3 coding DNA: TGTGCCACCAGTGATCCGAGACAGGGTGGTCTGGATACGCAGTATTTT. It specifies CATSDPRQGGLDTQYF.

The chain has TRBV7-9 and TRBJ1-2; D gene uncertain. This CDR3 has 13 residues. The V gene's germline CDR1 is SEHNR and CDR2 FQNEAQ (reference sequence). Trimming took off 4 bases at V and 6 bases at J, with 12 bases between the two ends. The CDR3 DNA reads TGTGCCAGCAGCTCTTACAGAGCGGATGGCTACACCTTC. Translation gives CASSSYRADGYTF.

This clonotype was picked up a small number of times. The V call is TRBV11-3, the J call TRBJ2-1; D gene uncertain. The CDR3 length is 15 residues. In germline, CDR1 is SGHNT, CDR2 YENEEA. V dropped 1 base and J dropped 2 bases, with 9 bases sitting between them. Here the CDR3 reads CASSLVEAPYNEQFF. CDR3 in DNA: TGTGCCAGCAGCTTAGTCGAAGCGCCCTACAATGAGCAGTTCTTC.

This clonotype was counted many times. V usage is TRBV6-1 and J usage is TRBJ2-7; D uncertain. The V end was cut by 1 base, the J end by 2 bases, with 12 bases between. The CDR3 is 15 amino acids. Germline CDR1 is MNHNS and CDR2 is SASEGT. The CDR3 DNA is TGTGCCAGCAGTGAAGATACCAACCCCACCTACGAGCAGTACTTC. Translation: CASSEDTNPTYEQYF.

This clonotype was detected only a few times. The chain couples TRBV5-1 to TRBJ1-1; possibly TRBD1 for D (5 bases). Trimming took off 2 bases at V and 3 bases at J, with 8 bases between the two ends. Germline V gene sequence: CDR1 SGHRS, CDR2 YFSETQ. The CDR3 has 13 amino acids. This CDR3 is CASSFTGDTEAFF. CDR3 nucleotide sequence: TGCGCCAGCAGCTTTACAGGTGACACTGAAGCTTTCTTT.

V usage is TRBV7-2 and J usage is TRBJ2-3; 8 nucleotides agree with TRBD1. Germline CDR1 and CDR2: SGHTA and FQGNSA. J gave up 5 bases and V 5 bases, and 9 bases lay outside the gene matches. CDR3 size: 15 residues. DNA for the CDR3: TGTGCCAGCAGCCAACTCAGGGGGCTAAGAGATACGCAGTATTTT. It is translated as CASSQLRGLRDTQYF. Based on the CDR3 plus reference TRBV7-2 and TRBJ2-3, the full variable domain is GAGVSQSPSNKVTEKGKDVELRCDPISGHTALYWYRQSLGQGLEFLIYFQGNSAPDKSGLPSDRFSAERTGGSVSTLTIQRTQQEDSAVYLCASSQLRGLRDTQYFGPGTRLTVL.

This clonotype was seen a handful of times. The rearrangement links TRBV5-6 to TRBJ1-1; a possible D gene is TRBD1 (6 bases). The CDR3 has 15 residues. V was pared by 4 bases and J by 1 base, with 14 bases between. CDR1 and CDR2 (germline): SGHDT, YYEEEE. The CDR3 spells CASSPATGGNTEAFF. CDR3 in DNA: TGTGCCAGCAGCCCCGCGACAGGCGGGAACACTGAAGCTTTCTTT.

In its sample, this clonotype was seen many times. This sequence joins TRBV29-1 and TRBJ2-5, with D hard to call. The V and J ends lost 7 bases and 1 base respectively, with 16 bases between them. Germline V lookup: CDR1 SQVTM, CDR2 ANQGSEA. The CDR3 runs to 14 residues. In DNA form, the CDR3 reads TGCAGCGCCAAAGGCTGGGTAGGCCAAGAGACCCAGTACTTC. It yields the protein CSAKGWVGQETQYF. Filled out from reference TRBV29-1 and TRBJ2-5, the complete variable domain reads SAVISQKPSRDICQRGTSLTIQCQVDSQVTMMFWYRQQPGQSLTLIATANQGSEATYESGFVIDKFPISRPNLTFSTLTVSNMSPEDSSIYLCSAKGWVGQETQYFGPGTRLLVL.

This chain uses TRBV6-2 or TRBV6-3 with TRBJ2-2; D remains ambiguous. The germline CDR1 and CDR2 sequences are MNHEY and SVGEGT. Between the trimmed V and J ends, which lost 5 bases and 3 bases, there was a span of 4 bases. This CDR3 comprises 12 residues. CDR3: CASSSYTGELFF. The CDR3 bases are TGTGCCAGCAGTAGCTACACCGGGGAGCTGTTTTTT.

J is TRBJ2-2 and V is TRBV7-3; D is unclear. Trimming left V 1 base short and J 2 bases short, with 8 bases between. This CDR3 is built from 15 residues. Looked up from germline, CDR1 is SGHTA and CDR2 is FQGTGA. The CDR3 here is CASSLMNSNTGELFF. The DNA of the CDR3 is TGTGCCAGCAGCTTAATGAACAGTAACACCGGGGAGCTGTTTTTT.

The chain joins TRBV12-3 or TRBV12-4 to TRBJ1-1, with D possibly matching TRBD1 (5 bases). The CDR3 has 15 amino acids. V was pared by 7 bases and J by 0 bases, with 15 bases between. The CDR3, as DNA: TGTGCCAGCACCCATAAGGGGTGGATGAACACTGAAGCTTTCTTT. Translating gives CASTHKGWMNTEAFF.

The chain couples TRBV6-2 or TRBV6-3 to TRBJ2-2; D possibly matches TRBD1 or TRBD2 (6 bases each). This CDR3 spans 16 amino acids. Trimming cost V 4 bases and J 2 bases, with 14 bases left between them. Germline loops: CDR1 MNHEY, CDR2 SVGEGT. Written as DNA, the CDR3 is TGTGCCAGCAGTTGGGGGGTGGACAGTAACACCGGGGAGCTGTTTTTT. It specifies CASSWGVDSNTGELFF.

This clonotype showed up just a few times. The chain links TRBV20-1 to TRBJ1-5; tentatively, D is TRBD1 (5 bases). Looked up from germline, CDR1 is DFQATT and CDR2 is SNEGSKA (reference sequence). V shed 2 bases and J shed 2 bases, with 10 bases lying between them. The CDR3 extends over 14 amino acids. CDR3 sequence reads: CSARKGAGNQPQHF. CDR3 coding DNA: TGCAGTGCTAGAAAAGGGGCTGGCAATCAGCCCCAGCATTTT.

This clonotype was seen only a few times. The chain recombines TRBV20-1 with TRBJ2-3, with a tentative D call TRBD1 (6 bases). V lost 3 bases and J lost 3, with 13 bases in between. The germline V gene has CDR1 DFQATT and CDR2 SNEGSKA (reference sequence). The CDR3 sequence is 14 residues long. The CDR3 coding sequence is TGCAGTGCTAGCTACAGGGAGCTAACAGATACGCAGTATTTT. It encodes CSASYRELTDTQYF.

This clonotype was seen ten or more times. This chain joins TRBV11-3 and TRBJ2-3; no definite D call. The V and J ends lost 0 bases and 4 bases respectively, with 5 bases between them. The CDR3 contains 13 residues. Germline V gene data show CDR1 as SGHNT and CDR2 as YENEEA. The CDR3 DNA reads as TGTGCCAGCAGCTTAGAGTGGGCAGATACGCAGTATTTT. This gives the protein CASSLEWADTQYF. The full variable domain, its missing parts supplied by reference TRBV11-3 and TRBJ2-3, is EAGVVQSPRYKIIEKKQPVAFWCNPISGHNTLYWYLQNLGQGPELLIRYENEEAVDDSQLPKDRFSAERLKGVDSTLKIQPAELGDSAVYLCASSLEWADTQYFGPGTRLTVL.

This chain connects TRBV5-6 to TRBJ2-7; 7 positions match TRBD2. In germline, CDR1 is SGHDT, CDR2 YYEEEE. The CDR3 extends over 15 amino acids. The J segment lost 0 bases and the V segment lost 6 bases, leaving 9 bases of the junction unmatched. The CDR3 bases are TGTGCCAGCATCCTCCGGGGGGTTAGCTCCTACGAGCAGTACTTC. Its protein product is CASILRGVSSYEQYF.

This clonotype was seen just once. The chain couples TRBV20-1 to TRBJ2-1, with D unresolved. This CDR3 has 11 amino acids. V was clipped by 3 bases and J by 7 bases, with 7 bases between them. From germline, CDR1 is DFQATT and CDR2 SNEGSKA (reference sequence). CDR3 in amino acids: CSASDTNEQFF. CDR3 in DNA: TGCAGTGCTAGTGACACTAATGAGCAGTTCTTC.

Only a few counts were recorded for this clonotype. The chain is built from TRBV15 and TRBJ2-2; D is undetermined. Germline CDR1 and CDR2: LNHNV and YYDKDF (reference sequence). Trimming took off 0 bases at V and 0 bases at J, with 11 bases between the two ends. The CDR3 has 17 residues. CDR3 coding DNA: TGTGCCACCAGCAGAGAGGTGGGAACTGCGAACACCGGGGAGCTGTTTTTT. This sequence encodes CATSREVGTANTGELFF. Combining the CDR3 with reference TRBV15 and TRBJ2-2 gives the whole variable domain DAMVIQNPRYQVTQFGKPVTLSCSQTLNHNVMYWYQQKSSQAPKLLFHYYDKDFNNEADTPDNFQSRRPNTSFCFLDIRSPGLGDTAMYLCATSREVGTANTGELFFGEGSRLTVL.

Only a few counts were recorded for this clonotype. V is TRBV27 and J is TRBJ1-4; D is uncertain. Germline V gene lookup returns CDR1 MNHEY and CDR2 SMNVEV (reference sequence). The CDR3 totals 13 residues. V lost 3 bases and J lost 4, with 6 bases in between. The CDR3 DNA follows: TGTGCCAGCAGTTTCAGGAATAATGAAAAACTGTTTTTT. Protein sequence: CASSFRNNEKLFF. Variable domain in full (rest from reference TRBV27 and TRBJ1-4): EAQVTQNPRYLITVTGKKLTVTCSQNMNHEYMSWYRQDPGLGLRQIYYSMNVEVTDKGDVPEGYKVSRKEKRNFPLILESPSPNQTSLYFCASSFRNNEKLFFGSGTQLSVL.

This clonotype was picked up many times. The chain links TRBV7-9 to TRBJ2-3, with 9 bases aligning to TRBD2. J lost 2 bases, V lost 4 bases, and 7 bases had no gene match. The CDR3 length is 16 residues. Per germline, CDR1 SEHNR and CDR2 FQNEAQ (reference sequence). The CDR3 DNA is TGTGCCAGCAGCTCAATTAGCGGGAGAGACACAGATACGCAGTATTTT. Protein product: CASSSISGRDTDTQYF.

This clonotype was found many times. V is TRBV27 and J is TRBJ2-7; D gene ambiguous. Germline CDR1 reads MNHEY; CDR2 reads SMNVEV (reference sequence). The V gene lost 5 bases and the J gene lost 3 bases, with 11 bases spanning the gap. The CDR3 length is 13 residues. CDR3 DNA: TGTGCCAGCAGTCAGGCAATTGACTACGAGCAGTACTTC. It yields the protein CASSQAIDYEQYF.

This clonotype was counted between two and nine times. The CDR3 nucleotides are TGCGCCAGCAGCTTGGAGGCGACGGCAGGGTTGGACGAGCAGTACTTC. Its protein is CASSLEATAGLDEQYF. The chain is built from TRBV5-1 and TRBJ2-7, with D maybe TRBD1 (5 bases). CDR1 and CDR2 (germline): SGHRS, YFSETQ. V gave up 0 bases and J gave up 5 bases, with 18 bases separating them. CDR3 length equals 16 residues.

This clonotype was seen repeatedly, ten times or more. The chain links TRBV5-1 to TRBJ1-1, with unresolved D. This CDR3 comprises 11 residues. Between the trimmed V and J ends, which lost 0 bases and 8 bases, there was a span of 5 bases. Per the germline V gene, CDR1 is SGHRS and CDR2 is YFSETQ. The CDR3 nucleotides read TGCGCCAGCAGCTTGGGTCCCGAAGCTTTCTTT. Translation gives CASSLGPEAFF.

This clonotype has a count of ten or more. The DNA of the CDR3 is TGCGCCAGCAGCTCCCCGGGACTAGCGGTACAAGAGACCCAGTACTTC. It specifies CASSSPGLAVQETQYF. V is TRBV5-1 and J is TRBJ2-5; 11 bases align to TRBD2. CDR3 length: 16 residues. Germline CDR1 is SGHRS and CDR2 is YFSETQ. After removal of 3 bases from V and 2 bases from J, the junction contained 6 bases not matched to a gene.

This clonotype was seen a handful of times. The chain is built from TRBV5-1 and TRBJ1-5; 7 bases are a match to TRBD1. The junction had 5 bases not matched to a gene; V was cut back by 7 bases and J by 1 base. The CDR3 is made up of 14 amino acids. The germline gives CDR1 SGHRS, CDR2 YFSETQ. DNA of the CDR3: TGCGCCAGCTCAGGGGGAGAGAGCAATCAGCCCCAGCATTTT. Translating it yields CASSGGESNQPQHF.

This clonotype has a handful of counts. The J gene is TRBJ2-3, the V gene TRBV14; D is undetermined. CDR1 and CDR2 from the germline V gene are SGHDN and FVKESK. The length of the CDR3 is 12 residues. With 6 bases removed from V and 4 bases from J, the gap between germline ends came to 8 bases. The CDR3 DNA sequence: TGTGCCAGCAGTCCCCGGGCAGATACGCAGTATTTT. Its protein product is CASSPRADTQYF. Combining the CDR3 with reference TRBV14 and TRBJ2-3 gives the whole variable domain EAGVTQFPSHSVIEKGQTVTLRCDPISGHDNLYWYRRVMGKEIKFLLHFVKESKQDESGMPNNRFLAERTGGTYSTLKVQPAELEDSGVYFCASSPRADTQYFGPGTRLTVL.